This TCR beta chain was identified in a study of shared clonotypes between healthy human individuals. The overall study: Every donor yielded three CD4 naive, three CD4 memory, two CD8 naive and one CD8 memory plate. The study's findings and limits: Clonotype sharing among donors, it was expected, would be affected by sequencing depth.

Worth noting for this clone: As yet, its antigen is unknown.

Naive CD8 cells lacked CD45RO, underwent positive selection for CCR7 and left out terminally differentiated effector memory CD45RA+ cells. HIV-negative, healthy adults without recent acute infections or vaccinations were the donors. All the donors were Caucasian adults who lived in Nashville, Tennessee. Trimming cost V 3 bases and J 1 base, with 10 bases left between them. The CDR3 is 14 amino acids. Germline V gene lookup returns CDR1 SNHLY and CDR2 FYNNEI. Measured with immunoSEQ multiplex PCR; TCRdb has only the in-frame clones, and not every one. There are about 2.2 million clones in the sample; around 95% occur only once, and about 1.7% lies in the top ten.

The sequence came from a man between 18 and 29 years old in good health. Some clones in this sample may be carry-over from other donors' samples. Sequencing was performed on naive CD8+ T cells from PBMCs. The rearrangement joins TRBV2 to TRBJ2-7, with D perhaps matching TRBD2 (6 bases). CDR3 protein: CASSDSGPSYEQYF. CDR3 DNA sequence: TGTGCCAGCAGTGACAGCGGGCCGTCCTACGAGCAGTACTTC. Combining the CDR3 with reference TRBV2 and TRBJ2-7 gives the whole variable domain EPEVTQTPSHQVTQMGQEVILRCVPISNHLYFYWYRQILGQKVEFLVSFYNNEISEKSEIFDDQFSVERPDGSNFTLKIRSTKLEDSAMYFCASSDSGPSYEQYFGPGTRLTVT.